This T cell receptor beta chain stems from a study of cytomegalovirus exposure and HLA in healthy donors. Looking at the study overall: Early released data comprised around 80 million unique TCRs from HLA-typed donors.

This clone was recorded only once. The antigen is not known. PCR used 60 Vbeta primers and 13 Jbeta primers. The protocol was immunoSEQ multiplex PCR, while the TCRdb copy is restricted to in-frame clones and leaves out a portion. Of about 150,000 clones listed, roughly 80% are singletons. The study's findings and limits: An analysis was carried out later, and it reportedly showed fewer N-insertions in an Asian-associated ancestry cluster than the 666-donor mean. Some TCR beta chains (roughly 160 of them) were listed as cytomegalovirus-associated. Researchers reported in a later analysis that common viral pathogens appeared linked to several top clusters.

The V end lost 5 bases, the J end lost 5 bases, and 16 bases lay between the germline ends. CDR3 length equals 14 residues. Germline V gives CDR1 MDHEN, CDR2 SYDVKM. The sequenced sample consisted of PBMCs. The TCR comes from a woman in her thirties or forties in good health and CMV-seropositive. The J gene is TRBJ2-7, the V gene TRBV28; a weak D match, TRBD2 (6 bases). CDR3 amino acids: CASSGGVDRDEQYF. In nucleotides, the CDR3 is TGTGCCAGCAGTGGCGGGGTAGATCGGGACGAGCAGTACTTC.